Below, 2 T cell receptor beta chains from the same sample are listed, as sequenced in a study of Graves' ophthalmopathy and Graves' hyperthyroidism. RNA transcripts served as template for amplifying TCR beta CDR3 sequences. A first-round RT-PCR used HTBI primers, followed by a second-round multiplex PCR. TCRdb passed the multiplex PCR reads through MiXCR, listing each CDR3 protein once. The sample shows 400,000 or so distinct CDR3 sequences, about 17% of them seen only once. Sequencing input: peripheral blood. These receptors all come from an adult woman with stable Graves' hyperthyroidism.

This clonotype was seen at least ten times. The chain links TRBV30 to TRBJ2-2, with D perhaps TRBD2 (7 bases). This CDR3 is built from 16 residues. Germline V gives CDR1 GTSNPN, CDR2 SVGIG (reference sequence). Trimming removed 0 bases from V and 6 bases from J, with 17 bases in between. DNA for the CDR3: TGTGCCTGGAGTGTCACGCGGGGGCGCGGATCCGGGGAGCTGTTTTTT. It is translated as CAWSVTRGRGSGELFF.

This clonotype was observed at least ten times. The chain has TRBV7-8 and TRBJ2-7; no firm D call. V lost 1 base to trimming and J lost 6 bases, with 7 bases between them. This CDR3 is built from 12 residues. Germline V gene data show CDR1 as SGHVS and CDR2 as FQNEAQ. This CDR3 reads CASSLEFGEQYF. DNA of the CDR3: TGTGCCAGCAGCTTAGAGTTCGGCGAGCAGTACTTC. Using reference TRBV7-8 and TRBJ2-7 for the parts outside the CDR3, the full variable domain is GAGVSQSPRYKVAKRGQDVALRCDPISGHVSLFWYQQALGQGPEFLTYFQNEAQLDKSGLPSDRFFAERPEGSVSTLKIQRTQQEDSAVYLCASSLEFGEQYFGPGTRLTVT.